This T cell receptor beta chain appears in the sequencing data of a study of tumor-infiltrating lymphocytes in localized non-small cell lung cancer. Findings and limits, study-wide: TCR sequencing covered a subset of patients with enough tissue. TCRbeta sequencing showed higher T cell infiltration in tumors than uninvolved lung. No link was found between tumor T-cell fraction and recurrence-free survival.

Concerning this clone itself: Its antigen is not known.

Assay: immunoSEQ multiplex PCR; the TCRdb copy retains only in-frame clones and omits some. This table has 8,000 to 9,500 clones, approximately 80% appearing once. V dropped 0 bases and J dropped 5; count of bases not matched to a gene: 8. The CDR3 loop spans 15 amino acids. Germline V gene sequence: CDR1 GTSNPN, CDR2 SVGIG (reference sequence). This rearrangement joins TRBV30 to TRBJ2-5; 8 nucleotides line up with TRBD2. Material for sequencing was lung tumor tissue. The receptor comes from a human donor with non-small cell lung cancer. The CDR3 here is CAWSVGSGTTETQYF. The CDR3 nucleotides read TGTGCCTGGAGTGTCGGTAGCGGGACGACGGAGACCCAGTACTTC.